This is a list of T cell receptor beta chains from one sample in a study of blood T cell repertoires in COVID-19. Only in-frame clones appear in the TCRdb table, and some are missing; sequencing was by immunoSEQ multiplex PCR. The top ten hold 8% to 13% of the sample, which has 150,000 to 200,000 clones, 81% seen once. The sequenced sample was peripheral blood. The origin of the receptors is a middle-aged woman with COVID-19, enrolled during active disease. Both conserved end residues are part of each CDR3. The D gene is left open where the match is weak.

>-|TRBV24-1|TRBJ2-7
TGTGCCACCCAAGGGAGCGCCTACGAGCAGTACTTC
CATQGSAYEQYF
>-|TRBV6-1|TRBJ2-6
TGTGCCAGCAGTGAAGCGGGCGTTGGGGCCAACGTCCTGACTTTC
CASSEAGVGANVLTF
>TRBD2|TRBV30|TRBJ2-3
TGTGCCTGGAGCCCGGGACTAGCAGGAGATACGCAGTATTTT
CAWSPGLAGDTQYF
>TRBD2|TRBV7-3|TRBJ2-3
TGTGCCAGCAGCTCGGGAGGGAATACGCAGTATTTT
CASSSGGNTQYF
>TRBD2|TRBV28|TRBJ2-2
TGTGCCAGCAGTTTTCTAGCGGCAAACACCGGGGAGCTGTTTTTT
CASSFLAANTGELFF
>TRBD1|TRBV30|TRBJ2-5
TGTGCCTGGGACAGGGGCTCCCAAGAGACCCAGTACTTC
CAWDRGSQETQYF
>TRBD2|TRBV27|TRBJ2-7
TGTGCCAGCAGCCCCTCAGCGGGAGTGTACTCCTACGAGCAGTACTTC
CASSPSAGVYSYEQYF
>-|TRBV10-1|TRBJ2-3
TGCGCCAGCAGTGGATACAGAACCGCAAGCACAGATACGCAGTATTTT
CASSGYRTASTDTQYF
>TRBD1|TRBV7-9|TRBJ2-5
TGTGCCAGCAGCCGATATATGGGACAGGGGGGACGAGAGACCCAGTACTTC
CASSRYMGQGGRETQYF
>TRBD1|TRBV30|TRBJ1-5
TGTGCCTGGAGTCGACAGGGGATCGGTCAGCCCCAGCATTTT
CAWSRQGIGQPQHF